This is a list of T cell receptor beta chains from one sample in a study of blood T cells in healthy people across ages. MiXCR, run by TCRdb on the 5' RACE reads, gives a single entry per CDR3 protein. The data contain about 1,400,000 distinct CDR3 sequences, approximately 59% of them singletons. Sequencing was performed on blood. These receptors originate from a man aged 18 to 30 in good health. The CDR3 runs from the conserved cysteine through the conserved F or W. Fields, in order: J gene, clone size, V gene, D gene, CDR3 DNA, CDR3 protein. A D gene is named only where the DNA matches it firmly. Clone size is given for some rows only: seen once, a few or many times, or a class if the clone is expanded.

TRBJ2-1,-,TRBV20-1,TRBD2,TGCAGTGCAAAAGAACCGGGACTAGCGGCGTGGGAGCAGTTCTTC,CSAKEPGLAAWEQFF
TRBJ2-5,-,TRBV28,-,TGTGCCAGCAGTTCCGGCGGGGTCCTAGGGACCCAGTACTTC,CASSSGGVLGTQYF
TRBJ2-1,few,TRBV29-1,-,TGCAGCGTCAGGTTGGGCTTCTACAATGAGCAGTTCTTC,CSVRLGFYNEQFF
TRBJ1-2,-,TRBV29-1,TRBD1,TGCAGCGTCTGGGGACAGTCTAACTATGGCTACACCTTC,CSVWGQSNYGYTF
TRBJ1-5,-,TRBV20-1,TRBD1,TGCAGTGCTACAAAAGCCGCGACAGGGGGGTTACTTGGCAATCAGCCCCAGCATTTT,CSATKAATGGLLGNQPQHF
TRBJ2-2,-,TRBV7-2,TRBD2,TGTGCCAGCAGCTCCCCCCTAGCGGGGGGCACCGGGGAGCTGTTTTTT,CASSSPLAGGTGELFF
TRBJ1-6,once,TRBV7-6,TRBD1,TGTGCCAGCAGCCTCCGGGACAGCCCCAATTCACCCCTCCACTTT,CASSLRDSPNSPLHF
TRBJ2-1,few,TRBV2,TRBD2,TGTGCCAGCAGTGAGTCACTAGCGGCCTACAATGAGCAGTTCTTC,CASSESLAAYNEQFF
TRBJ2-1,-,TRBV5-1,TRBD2,TGCGCCAGCAGCTTGGAGCAAGCGGGGGGGCAGGGCAATGAGCAGTTCTTC,CASSLEQAGGQGNEQFF
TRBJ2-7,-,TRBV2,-,TGTGCCAGCAGTGGAGGCACCGCTACCTCCTACGAGCAGTACTTC,CASSGGTATSYEQYF
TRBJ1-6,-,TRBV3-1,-,TGTGCCAGCAGCCACGGACAAGATAATTCACCCCTCCACTTT,CASSHGQDNSPLHF
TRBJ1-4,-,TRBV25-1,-,TGTGCCAGCAGTGAATTCTCGGGGCGGCGGGAAAAACTGTTTTTT,CASSEFSGRREKLFF
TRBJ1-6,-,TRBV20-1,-,TGCAGTGCTCATGGGCAGTCTAGAAATTCACCCCTCCACTTT,CSAHGQSRNSPLHF
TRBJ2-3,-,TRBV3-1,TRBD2,TGTGCCAGCAGCCTAAAACCGGGACTAGCGCAGTATTTT,CASSLKPGLAQYF
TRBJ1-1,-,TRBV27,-,TGTGCCAGCAATCAACAGGGAATAAGGACTGAAGCTTTCTTT,CASNQQGIRTEAFF
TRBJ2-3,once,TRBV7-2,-,TGTGCCAGCAGCTTAGACAGTTGGAGCACAGATACGCAGTATTTT,CASSLDSWSTDTQYF
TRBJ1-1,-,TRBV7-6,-,TGTGCCAGCAGCAGTACAGGGAATGTGAACACTGAAGCTTTCTTT,CASSSTGNVNTEAFF
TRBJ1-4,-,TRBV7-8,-,TGTGCCAGCAGCTTTAAGGGGCTTTCTGAAAAACTGTTTTTT,CASSFKGLSEKLFF
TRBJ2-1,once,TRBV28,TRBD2,TGTGCCAGCACTGAGACTAGCGGGAGAGGTGATGAGCAGTTCTTC,CASTETSGRGDEQFF
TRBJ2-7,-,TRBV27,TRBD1,TGTGCCGGCAATCCGACAGGGGGTACGTACGAGCAGTACTTC,CAGNPTGGTYEQYF
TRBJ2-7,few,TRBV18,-,TGTGCCAGCTCCCGGGGAACCAGAACCTTTCCCTACGAGCAGTACTTC,CASSRGTRTFPYEQYF
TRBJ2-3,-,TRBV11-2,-,TGTGCCAGCAGCCCCCCCGACAGTAGAGATACGCAGTATTTT,CASSPPDSRDTQYF
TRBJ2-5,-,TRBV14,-,TGTGCCAGCAGCCAAGTGTGGGGGATCCAAGAGACCCAGTACTTC,CASSQVWGIQETQYF
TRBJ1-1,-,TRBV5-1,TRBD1,TGCGCCAGCAGCGATGGGACAGGGGTAAGCACTGAAGCTTTCTTT,CASSDGTGVSTEAFF
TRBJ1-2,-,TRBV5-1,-,TGCGCCAGCAGCTCCCCGTCCGGGACGGACCAATATGGCTACACCTTC,CASSSPSGTDQYGYTF
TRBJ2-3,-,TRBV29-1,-,TGCAGCGTTATCTCCAGCGTCACAGATACGCAGTATTTT,CSVISSVTDTQYF
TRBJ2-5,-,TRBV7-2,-,TGTGCCAGCACCCAACGTGGCCTAGGGCCCTACAATGAGCAGTACTTC,CASTQRGLGPYNEQYF
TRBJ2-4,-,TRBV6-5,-,TGTGCCAGCAGTTACTTCAGTAGCGGCGGGAACATTCAGTACTTC,CASSYFSSGGNIQYF
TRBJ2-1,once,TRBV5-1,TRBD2,TGCGCCAGCAGCTCGGTGGGAGGGGCCGGCGGAGATGAGCAGTTCTTC,CASSSVGGAGGDEQFF
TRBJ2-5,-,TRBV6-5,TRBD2,TGTGCCAGCAGTTACGGGACTAGCGGGGTAGGGGAGACCCAGTACTTC,CASSYGTSGVGETQYF
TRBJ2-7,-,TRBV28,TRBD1,TGTGCCAGCACCCTCCCGACACAGGGGGCGTACGAGCAGTACTTC,CASTLPTQGAYEQYF
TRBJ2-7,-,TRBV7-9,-,TGTGCCAGCAGCTTCGAAAACGAGCAGTACTTC,CASSFENEQYF
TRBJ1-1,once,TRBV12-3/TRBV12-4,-,TGTGCCAGCAGTTTCAATTTGGGAGCTGAAGCTTTCTTT,CASSFNLGAEAFF
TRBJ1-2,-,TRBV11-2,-,TGTGCCAGCACCAAAGACAGGACCTTGGGCTCTTGTGGCTACACCTTC,CASTKDRTLGSCGYTF